Below are 25 T cell receptor beta chains sequenced from a single sample in a study of blood T cell repertoires in COVID-19. Libraries were prepared by immunoSEQ multiplex PCR; TCRdb keeps only in-frame clonotypes and omits some of them. The sample consists of approximately 100,000 clones, roughly 80% of them appearing once. Material: peripheral blood. The origin of the receptors is a man in his 60s with acute or convalescent COVID-19.

The V gene is TRBV2, the J gene TRBJ2-5; 8 positions agree with TRBD1. V was pared by 6 bases and J by 4 bases, with 7 bases of the junction left unmatched. The V gene's germline CDR1 is SNHLY and CDR2 FYNNEI. The CDR3 totals 14 residues. The CDR3 here is CASSRDRSAETQYF. The CDR3 bases are TGTGCCAGCAGCCGGGACAGGTCAGCAGAGACCCAGTACTTC.

The chain joins TRBV2 to TRBJ2-7; D remains unclear. CDR3 length equals 11 residues. The germline V and J ends were trimmed by 8 bases and 0 bases, with 5 bases remaining between them. CDR1 and CDR2 (germline): SNHLY, FYNNEI. The chain's CDR3 is CASVYSYEQYF. The CDR3 DNA reads as TGTGCCAGCGTTTACTCCTACGAGCAGTACTTC.

Only one count was recorded for this clone. The chain joins TRBV28 to TRBJ2-1; D is possibly TRBD1 (6 bases). V was pared by 2 bases and J by 4 bases, with 15 bases between. Per germline, CDR1 MDHEN and CDR2 SYDVKM. CDR3 size: 16 residues. The CDR3 bases are TGTGCCAGCAGTTTAGTGCCGGGACAAGGATACAATGAGCAGTTCTTC. This codes for CASSLVPGQGYNEQFF.

V is TRBV6-5 and J is TRBJ1-2; 10 nucleotides match TRBD1. Germline V CDR1 and CDR2: MNHEY, SVGAGI. This CDR3 comprises 15 residues. V lost 6 bases to trimming and J lost 6 bases; unmatched junction nucleotides: 10. CDR3 in amino acids: CASSPYHGQGDGYTF. The CDR3 coding sequence is TGTGCCAGCAGCCCATACCACGGACAGGGGGATGGCTACACCTTC.

This clone has just one count. The chain has TRBV7-2 and TRBJ1-6; maybe TRBD1 (5 bases). Germline CDR1 reads SGHTA; CDR2 reads FQGNSA. V was cut by 0 bases and J by 10 bases, with 16 bases left in between. This CDR3 is 16 amino acids long. The CDR3 nucleotides read TGTGCCAGCAGCTTAGCGTGGATAGGGGTAGGCTCACCCCTCCACTTT. Residues: CASSLAWIGVGSPLHF.

The rearrangement links TRBV11-2 to TRBJ2-1, with TRBD2 as a possible D gene (5 bases). The CDR3 is 18 residues long. CDR1 is SGHAT and CDR2 is FQNNGV in the germline V gene. The ends were cut back, 6 bases at V and 5 bases at J, with 26 bases in the middle. CDR3 sequence (DNA): TGTGCCAGCAGTCCAAGAGTAACGCAGCGCGGACTTAACAATGAGCAGTTCTTC. Protein sequence: CASSPRVTQRGLNNEQFF.

The genes are TRBV4-1 and TRBJ1-1; 7 bases agree with TRBD1. The CDR3 runs 15 residues. The V and J ends lost 4 bases and 5 bases, in that order; junction bases with no gene match: 10. CDR1 and CDR2 from the germline V gene are MGHRA and YSYEKL. Here the CDR3 reads CASSLGDRERTEAFF. The CDR3 region has the DNA TGCGCCAGCAGCCTAGGTGACAGGGAGCGTACTGAAGCTTTCTTT.

This clone was detected once. This chain uses TRBV14 with TRBJ2-6; D gene uncertain. Germline CDR1 SGHDN, CDR2 FVKESK. The CDR3 totals 17 residues. V was cut by 1 base and J by 0 bases, with 10 bases left in between. The CDR3 loop reads CASSQVAFSSGANVLTF. In DNA, the CDR3 is TGTGCCAGCAGCCAAGTAGCATTCAGCTCTGGGGCCAACGTCCTGACTTTC.

The chain has TRBV5-1 and TRBJ2-7, with D perhaps matching TRBD2 (6 bases). Trimming removed 4 bases at V and 0 bases at J, with 14 bases between. The CDR3 loop spans 15 amino acids. Germline values: CDR1 SGHRS, CDR2 YFSETQ. CDR3 coding DNA: TGCGCCAGCAGCATAGGGACCGGGAGCTCCTACGAGCAGTACTTC. This encodes CASSIGTGSSYEQYF.

The rearrangement joins TRBV28 to TRBJ2-3; 7 bases map to TRBD1. The CDR3 sequence is 14 residues long. Germline CDR1 MDHEN, CDR2 SYDVKM. Trimming took 4 bases from V and 1 from J; bases not matched to a gene: 2. This chain's CDR3 is CASSYTGGTDTQYF. The CDR3, as DNA: TGTGCCAGCAGTTATACAGGGGGCACAGATACGCAGTATTTT.

J is TRBJ2-3 and V is TRBV14; D is unclear. Germline CDR1 reads SGHDN; CDR2 reads FVKESK. This CDR3 spans 14 amino acids. V lost 1 base and J 3 bases, leaving 8 bases between the germline ends. The CDR3 DNA follows: TGTGCCAGCAGCCAAGGTTTCCCAACAGATACGCAGTATTTT. Protein sequence: CASSQGFPTDTQYF.

This sequence joins TRBV24-1 and TRBJ2-5, with TRBD1 as a possible D gene (6 bases). The germline V and J ends were trimmed by 3 bases and 7 bases, with 20 bases remaining between them. The germline CDR1 and CDR2 sequences are KGHDR and SFDVKD. This CDR3 comprises 16 residues. CDR3 nucleotides: TGTGCCACCAGTGATAGTACTTTGGGGGCAGGAGGGACCCAGTACTTC. This gives the protein CATSDSTLGAGGTQYF.

Only one count was recorded for this clone. This chain links TRBV28 with TRBJ2-7; D perhaps matches TRBD1 (6 bases). In germline, CDR1 is MDHEN, CDR2 SYDVKM. The CDR3 has 14 residues. The CDR3 spells CATSGVGVPREQYF. CDR3 DNA sequence: TGTGCAACTTCAGGGGTGGGGGTCCCTCGGGAGCAGTACTTC.

The chain uses TRBV27 and TRBJ2-7, with D perhaps matching TRBD1 (6 bases). V dropped 3 bases and J dropped 6 bases, with 15 bases sitting between them. Looked up from germline, CDR1 is MNHEY and CDR2 is SMNVEV (reference sequence). The CDR3 extends over 14 amino acids. Here the CDR3 DNA reads TGTGCCAGCAGTTTTCAGGGTCCCAGGGGCGAGCAGTACTTC. Translated, it gives CASSFQGPRGEQYF.

V usage is TRBV6-5 and J usage is TRBJ2-3; 12 bases line up with TRBD2. J lost 4 bases, V lost 5 bases, and 4 bases had no gene match. Germline CDR1 is MNHEY and CDR2 is SVGAGI. This CDR3 contains 15 residues. The CDR3, as DNA: TGTGCCAGCAGTCCTAGCGGGAGGGCATCAGATACGCAGTATTTT. The encoded protein is CASSPSGRASDTQYF.

The V call is TRBV5-1, the J call TRBJ2-1; unclear D gene. The CDR3 consists of 15 residues. The germline V and J ends were trimmed by 4 bases and 1 base, with 12 bases remaining between them. From germline, CDR1 is SGHRS and CDR2 YFSETQ. CDR3 DNA: TGCGCCAGCAGCCTGTCAGGAAGTTCCTACAATGAGCAGTTCTTC. This translates into CASSLSGSSYNEQFF.

This chain joins TRBV6-5 and TRBJ2-1; perhaps TRBD1 as D (6 bases). There are 14 residues in the CDR3. The V end was cut by 4 bases, the J end by 7 bases, with 14 bases between. Per germline, CDR1 MNHEY and CDR2 SVGAGI. CDR3 bases: TGTGCCAGCAGTTTACGATTGGGGGCAAATGAGCAGTTCTTC. It specifies CASSLRLGANEQFF.

This chain uses TRBV11-2 with TRBJ2-2, with D tentatively TRBD2 (6 bases). CDR1 and CDR2 from the germline V gene are SGHAT and FQNNGV. The V end was cut by 5 bases, the J end by 4 bases, with 17 bases between. The CDR3 has 16 residues. The CDR3 region is CASSHLRGRSTGELFF. The CDR3, as DNA: TGTGCCAGCAGCCACCTAAGAGGGAGGTCCACCGGGGAGCTGTTTTTT.

In DNA form, the CDR3 reads TGTGCCAGTAGTATACAGGCCCCCGGGGAGCTGTTTTTT. Translating gives CASSIQAPGELFF. The chain has TRBV19 and TRBJ2-2; D uncertain. V was shortened by 2 bases and J by 6 bases, with 7 bases between the two germline ends. Germline CDR1 reads LNHDA; CDR2 reads SQIVND (reference sequence). CDR3 length equals 13 residues.

J is TRBJ1-2 and V is TRBV19; unclear D gene. Germline CDR1 reads LNHDA; CDR2 reads SQIVND (reference sequence). Trimming cost V 4 bases and J 8 bases, with 23 bases left between them. This CDR3 region has 16 residues. CDR3 loop: CASSTRFSYGAGGYTF. DNA for the CDR3: TGTGCCAGTAGTACTCGCTTCTCATACGGAGCGGGCGGCTACACCTTC.

The rearrangement links TRBV7-9 to TRBJ2-7, with 7 positions matching TRBD1. The length of the CDR3 is 13 residues. From germline, CDR1 is SEHNR and CDR2 FQNEAQ (reference sequence). The J segment lost 1 base and the V segment lost 5 bases, leaving 2 bases of the junction unmatched. In DNA form, the CDR3 reads TGTGCCAGCAGCGAGGGACAGTCCTACGAGCAGTACTTC. Translated, it gives CASSEGQSYEQYF. Supplemented by reference TRBV7-9 and TRBJ2-7, the full variable domain reads DTGVSQNPRHKITKRGQNVTFRCDPISEHNRLYWYRQTLGQGPEFLTYFQNEAQLEKSRLLSDRFSAERPKGSFSTLEIQRTEQGDSAMYLCASSEGQSYEQYFGPGTRLTVT.

CDR3 amino acids: CASSDNQGSYNEQFF. CDR3 coding DNA: TGTGCCAGCAGCGATAATCAGGGATCCTACAATGAGCAGTTCTTC. The chain employs TRBV5-6 and TRBJ2-1, with D possibly TRBD1 on 5 matching bases. Trimming pared 4 bases from V and 1 base from J, leaving 12 bases between. The CDR3 totals 15 residues. CDR1 is SGHDT and CDR2 is YYEEEE in the germline V gene.

The chain links TRBV3-1 (or the pseudogene TRBV3-2) to TRBJ1-3; tentatively, D is TRBD1 (6 bases). Trimming pared 3 bases from V and 2 bases from J, leaving 17 bases between. The CDR3 has 17 residues. Germline V lookup: CDR1 LGHDT, CDR2 YNNKEL (reference sequence). This CDR3 reads CASSHGQNSRAGNTIYF. Here the CDR3 DNA reads TGTGCCAGCAGCCACGGACAGAACTCAAGGGCTGGAAACACCATATATTTT.

The chain links TRBV5-4 to TRBJ1-1; a weak D match, TRBD1 (5 bases). The V gene lost 5 bases and the J gene lost 4 bases, with 15 bases spanning the gap. The CDR3 spans 14 residues. Germline CDR1 and CDR2: SGHNT and YYREEE (reference sequence). The CDR3 here is CASSWGGVTTEAFF. The CDR3 region has the DNA TGTGCCAGCAGTTGGGGGGGGGTTACCACTGAAGCTTTCTTT. The full variable domain, in which reference TRBV5-4 and TRBJ1-1 provide the parts outside the CDR3, is ETGVTQSPTHLIKTRGQQVTLRCSSQSGHNTVSWYQQALGQGPQFIFQYYREEENGRGNFPPRFSGLQFPNYSSELNVNALELDDSALYLCASSWGGVTTEAFFGQGTRLTVV.

The rearrangement joins TRBV28 to TRBJ1-5, with D possibly being TRBD1 (6 bases). The length of the CDR3 is 15 residues. CDR1 and CDR2 from the germline V gene are MDHEN and SYDVKM. V was trimmed by 5 bases and J by 0 bases, leaving 11 bases between them. The CDR3 nucleotides are TGTGCCAGCAGTCCGGACAGAAATAGCAATCAGCCCCAGCATTTT. Its protein is CASSPDRNSNQPQHF.